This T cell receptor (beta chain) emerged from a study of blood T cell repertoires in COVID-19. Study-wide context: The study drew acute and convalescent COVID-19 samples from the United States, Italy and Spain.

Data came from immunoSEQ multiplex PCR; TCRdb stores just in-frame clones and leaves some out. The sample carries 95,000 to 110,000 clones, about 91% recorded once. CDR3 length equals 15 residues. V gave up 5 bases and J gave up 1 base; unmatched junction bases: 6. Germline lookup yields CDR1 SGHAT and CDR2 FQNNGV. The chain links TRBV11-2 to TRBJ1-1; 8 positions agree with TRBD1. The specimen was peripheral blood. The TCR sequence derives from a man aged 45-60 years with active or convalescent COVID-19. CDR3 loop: CASSKLTGANTEAFF. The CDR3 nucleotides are TGTGCCAGCAGCAAATTGACAGGGGCGAACACTGAAGCTTTCTTT.